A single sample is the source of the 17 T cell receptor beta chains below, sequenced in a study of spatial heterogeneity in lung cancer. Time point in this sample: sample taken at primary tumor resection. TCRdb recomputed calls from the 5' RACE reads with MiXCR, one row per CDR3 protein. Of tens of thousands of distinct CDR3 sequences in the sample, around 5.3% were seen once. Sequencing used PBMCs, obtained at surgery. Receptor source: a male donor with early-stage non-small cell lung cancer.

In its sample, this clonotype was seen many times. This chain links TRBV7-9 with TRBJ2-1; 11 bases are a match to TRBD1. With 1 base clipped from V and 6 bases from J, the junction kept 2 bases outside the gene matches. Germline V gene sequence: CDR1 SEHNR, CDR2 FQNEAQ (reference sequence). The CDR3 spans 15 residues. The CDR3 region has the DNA TGTGCCAGCAGCTTAGTCGGGACAGGGGGCAATGAGCAGTTCTTC. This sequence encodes CASSLVGTGGNEQFF.

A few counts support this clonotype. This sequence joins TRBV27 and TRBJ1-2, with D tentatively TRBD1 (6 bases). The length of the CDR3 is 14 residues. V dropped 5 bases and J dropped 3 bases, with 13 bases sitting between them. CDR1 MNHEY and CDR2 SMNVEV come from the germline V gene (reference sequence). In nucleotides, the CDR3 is TGTGCCAGCAGTCCGAGTGGGGGCGACTATGGCTACACCTTC. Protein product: CASSPSGGDYGYTF.

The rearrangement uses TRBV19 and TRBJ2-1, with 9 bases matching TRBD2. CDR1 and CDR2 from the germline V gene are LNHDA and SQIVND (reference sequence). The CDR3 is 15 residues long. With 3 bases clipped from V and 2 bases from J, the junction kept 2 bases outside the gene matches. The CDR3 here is CASSISSGAYNEQFF. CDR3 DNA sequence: TGTGCCAGTAGTATCTCTAGCGGGGCCTACAATGAGCAGTTCTTC.

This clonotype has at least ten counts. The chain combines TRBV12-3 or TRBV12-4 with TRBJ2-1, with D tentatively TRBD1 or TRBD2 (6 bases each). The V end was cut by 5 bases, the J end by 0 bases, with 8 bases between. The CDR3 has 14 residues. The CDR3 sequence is CASSEGGSYNEQFF. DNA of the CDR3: TGTGCCAGCAGTGAGGGGGGCTCCTACAATGAGCAGTTCTTC.

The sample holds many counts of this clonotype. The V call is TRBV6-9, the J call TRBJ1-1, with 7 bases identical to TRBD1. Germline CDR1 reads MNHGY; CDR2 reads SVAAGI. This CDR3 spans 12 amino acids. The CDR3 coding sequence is TGTTCTCCACAGGGGTATGACACTGAAGCTTTCTTT. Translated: CSPQGYDTEAFF.

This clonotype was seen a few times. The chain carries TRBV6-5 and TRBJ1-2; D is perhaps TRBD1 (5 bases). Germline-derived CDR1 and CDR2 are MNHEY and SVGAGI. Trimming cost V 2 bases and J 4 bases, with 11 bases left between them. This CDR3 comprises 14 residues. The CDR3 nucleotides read TGTGCCAGCAGTTACGATGACAGTGCCTATGGCTACACCTTC. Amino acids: CASSYDDSAYGYTF.

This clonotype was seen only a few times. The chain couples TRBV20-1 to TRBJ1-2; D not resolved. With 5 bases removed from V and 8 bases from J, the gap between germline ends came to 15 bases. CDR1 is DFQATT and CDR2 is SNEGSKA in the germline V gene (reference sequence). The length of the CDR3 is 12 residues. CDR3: CSARASARGYTF. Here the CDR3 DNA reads TGCAGTGCTCGCGCCTCAGCGAGGGGCTACACCTTC.

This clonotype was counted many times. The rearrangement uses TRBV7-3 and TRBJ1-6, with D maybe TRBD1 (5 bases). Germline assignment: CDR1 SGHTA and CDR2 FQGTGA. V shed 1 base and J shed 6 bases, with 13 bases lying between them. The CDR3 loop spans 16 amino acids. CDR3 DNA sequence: TGTGCCAGCAGCTTAAGTGCGAGGGGCTTTAATTCACCCCTCCACTTT. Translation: CASSLSARGFNSPLHF.

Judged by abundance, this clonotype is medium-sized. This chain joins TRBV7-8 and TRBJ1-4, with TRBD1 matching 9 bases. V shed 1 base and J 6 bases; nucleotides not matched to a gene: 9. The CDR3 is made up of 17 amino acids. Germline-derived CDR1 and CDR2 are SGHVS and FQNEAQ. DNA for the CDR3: TGTGCCAGCAGCTTAGGTCCCACAGGGGGCGAGGATGAAAAACTGTTTTTT. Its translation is CASSLGPTGGEDEKLFF.

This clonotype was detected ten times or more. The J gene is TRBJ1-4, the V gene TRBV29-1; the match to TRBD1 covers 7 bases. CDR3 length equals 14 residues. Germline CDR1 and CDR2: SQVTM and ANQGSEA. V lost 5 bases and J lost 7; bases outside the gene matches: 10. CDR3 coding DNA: TGCAGCGTTACGACAGGGCCGCGCGGTGAAAAACTGTTTTTT. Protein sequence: CSVTTGPRGEKLFF.

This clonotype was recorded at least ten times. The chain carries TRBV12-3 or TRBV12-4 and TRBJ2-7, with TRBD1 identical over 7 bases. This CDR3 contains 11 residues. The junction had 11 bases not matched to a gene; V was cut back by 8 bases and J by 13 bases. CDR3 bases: TGTGCCAGCTCCGGGACAGCCAATTCCTACTTC. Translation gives CASSGTANSYF.

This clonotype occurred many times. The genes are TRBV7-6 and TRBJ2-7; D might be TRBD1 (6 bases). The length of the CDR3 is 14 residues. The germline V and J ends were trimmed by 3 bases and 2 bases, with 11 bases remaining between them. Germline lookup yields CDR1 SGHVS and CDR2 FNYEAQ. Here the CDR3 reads CASSFSQGTYEQYF. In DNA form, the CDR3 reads TGTGCCAGCAGCTTTTCCCAGGGGACCTACGAGCAGTACTTC.

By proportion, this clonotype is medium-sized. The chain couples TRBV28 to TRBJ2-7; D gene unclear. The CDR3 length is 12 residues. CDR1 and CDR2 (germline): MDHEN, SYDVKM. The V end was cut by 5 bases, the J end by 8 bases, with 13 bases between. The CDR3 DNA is TGTGCCAGCAGTCTAAAACGGACCAAGCAGTACTTC. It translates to CASSLKRTKQYF.

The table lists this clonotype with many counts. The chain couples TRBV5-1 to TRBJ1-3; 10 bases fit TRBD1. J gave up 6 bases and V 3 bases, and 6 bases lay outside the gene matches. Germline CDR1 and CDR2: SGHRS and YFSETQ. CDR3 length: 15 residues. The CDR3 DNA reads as TGCGCCAGCAGCTACCGGGACAGGGGTTCAAACACCATATATTTT. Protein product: CASSYRDRGSNTIYF.

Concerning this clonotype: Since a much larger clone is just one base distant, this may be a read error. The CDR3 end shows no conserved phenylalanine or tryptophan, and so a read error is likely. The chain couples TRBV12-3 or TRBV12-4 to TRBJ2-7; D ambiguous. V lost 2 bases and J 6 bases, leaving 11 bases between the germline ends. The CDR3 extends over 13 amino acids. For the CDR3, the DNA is TGTGCCAGCAGTTTACTGCAGTTCGCCGAGCAGTACTTA. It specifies CASSLLQFAEQYL.

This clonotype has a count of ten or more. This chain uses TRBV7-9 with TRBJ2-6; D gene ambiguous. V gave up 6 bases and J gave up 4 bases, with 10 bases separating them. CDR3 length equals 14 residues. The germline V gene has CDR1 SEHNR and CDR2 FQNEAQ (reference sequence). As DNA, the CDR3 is TGTGCCAGCAGTAAAGTAAGGGGGGCCAACGTCCTGACTTTC. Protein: CASSKVRGANVLTF.

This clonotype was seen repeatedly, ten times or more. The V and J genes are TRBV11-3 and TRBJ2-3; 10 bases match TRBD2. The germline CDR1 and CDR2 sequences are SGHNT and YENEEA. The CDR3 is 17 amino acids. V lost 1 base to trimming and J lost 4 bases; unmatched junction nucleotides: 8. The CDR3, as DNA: TGTGCCAGCAGCTTAGGAGTCACTAGCGGGAAAGCAGATACGCAGTATTTT. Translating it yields CASSLGVTSGKADTQYF.